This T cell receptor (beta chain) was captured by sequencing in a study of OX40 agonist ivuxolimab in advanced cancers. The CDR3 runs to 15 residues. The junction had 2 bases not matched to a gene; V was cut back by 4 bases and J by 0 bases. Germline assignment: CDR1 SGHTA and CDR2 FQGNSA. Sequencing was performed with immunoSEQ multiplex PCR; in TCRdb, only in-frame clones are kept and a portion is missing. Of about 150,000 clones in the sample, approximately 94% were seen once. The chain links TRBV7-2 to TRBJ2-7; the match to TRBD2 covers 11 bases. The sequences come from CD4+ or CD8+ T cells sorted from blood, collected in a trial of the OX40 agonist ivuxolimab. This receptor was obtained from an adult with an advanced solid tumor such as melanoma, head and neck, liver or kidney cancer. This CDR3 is CASSYTSGSSYEQYF. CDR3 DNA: TGTGCCAGCAGCTATACTAGCGGGAGCTCCTACGAGCAGTACTTC.